These 5 T cell receptor beta chains were all obtained from the same sample, sequenced in a study. Adaptor-ligated barcode primers were used to amplify TRBV12-4/TRBJ1-2 clonotypes. TCRdb itself ran the multiplex PCR reads through MiXCR, one entry per CDR3 protein. The sample yields over 200 distinct CDR3 sequences, around 6.6% seen once. The sequenced material came from tumor-infiltrating naive CD4+ T cells sorted from the breast tumor. The subset denotes: naive CD4+ T cells, CD4+CD45RA+CD25-. The receptor set was obtained from a female donor with breast cancer.

In this sample, this clonotype is hyperexpanded (1% or more). The chain recombines TRBV12-3 or TRBV12-4 with TRBJ1-2; the match to TRBD1 covers 7 bases. Trimming took 6 bases from V and 4 from J; bases not matched to a gene: 5. The CDR3 runs 13 residues. CDR3 in DNA: TGTGCCAGCAGGAAAGACAGGGTCTATGGCTACACCTTC. It translates to CASRKDRVYGYTF.

By share, this clonotype ranks as hyperexpanded. The gene calls are TRBV12-3 or TRBV12-4 and TRBJ1-2; 9 bases fit TRBD1. The CDR3 is 14 amino acids. Trimming cost V 4 bases and J 9 bases; bases outside gene matches: 9. The DNA of the CDR3 is TGTGCCAGCAGTTCCGGGACAGGGAGCGTCCGCTACACCTTC. As protein: CASSSGTGSVRYTF.

This clonotype is large within its sample. The gene calls are TRBV12-3 or TRBV12-4 and TRBJ1-2; 7 bases match TRBD1. This CDR3 region has 13 residues. V trimming: 7 bases; J trimming: 2 bases; junction bases outside the gene matches: 4. The CDR3 DNA reads as TGTGCCAGCACCTCGGGACAGAACTATGGCTACACCTTC. Translating it yields CASTSGQNYGYTF.

By sample share, this clonotype is large. The rearrangement joins TRBV12-3 or TRBV12-4 to TRBJ1-2; D is undetermined. The germline V and J ends were trimmed by 4 bases and 12 bases, with 21 bases remaining between them. This CDR3 is 14 amino acids long. The CDR3 DNA is TGTGCCAGCAGTTCCACCGGACCGTCAATCGGTGACACCTTC. Its protein is CASSSTGPSIGDTF.

This clonotype is categorized as large. CDR3 DNA sequence: TGTGCCAGCAGTTTCAACTATGGCTACACCTTC. It is translated as CASSFNYGYTF. The rearrangement joins TRBV12-3 or TRBV12-4 to TRBJ1-2; D not resolved. V was cut by 3 bases and J by 2 bases, with 1 base left in between. CDR3 size: 11 residues.